The rows below give T cell receptor beta chains drawn from one sample of a study of T-cell memory formation after mild COVID-19. Each CDR3 protein is one row after TCRdb ran MiXCR on the 5' RACE reads. The sample records fewer than 700,000 distinct CDR3 sequences, more than 15% being singletons. The sequenced sample was PBMCs or a T cell subset sorted from them (not recorded which). These receptor sequences come from an adult woman who had mild COVID-19 (a few samples of this study predate the infection). Cell type and time point are not known. CDR3s include the opening cysteine and the closing phenylalanine or tryptophan. The order of the fields is J gene, clone size, V gene, D gene, CDR3 protein, CDR3 DNA. D genes are given only for firm matches. Rows give clone size only sometimes, using once, few, many, or a class for an expanded clone.

j_call: TRBJ1-2
clone_size: .
v_call: TRBV30
d_call: .
cdr3_aa: CAWSTQVGYGYTF
cdr3_nt: TGTGCCTGGAGTACCCAGGTGGGCTATGGCTACACCTTC

j_call: TRBJ1-1
clone_size: .
v_call: TRBV7-9
d_call: .
cdr3_aa: CASSLDYGLSGAFF
cdr3_nt: TGTGCCAGCAGCCTCGATTACGGACTCTCCGGAGCTTTCTTT

j_call: TRBJ2-7
clone_size: few
v_call: TRBV20-1
d_call: .
cdr3_aa: CSPDSSYEQYF
cdr3_nt: TGCAGTCCGGACAGCTCCTACGAGCAGTACTTC

j_call: TRBJ1-1
clone_size: .
v_call: TRBV7-3
d_call: TRBD1
cdr3_aa: CASSLSRGRRAEAFF
cdr3_nt: TGTGCCAGCAGCCTATCCAGGGGGCGCAGGGCTGAAGCTTTCTTT

j_call: TRBJ1-2
clone_size: .
v_call: TRBV20-1
d_call: .
cdr3_aa: CSARIGGYGYTF
cdr3_nt: TGCAGTGCTAGAATTGGGGGCTATGGCTACACCTTC

j_call: TRBJ1-5
clone_size: few
v_call: TRBV12-3/TRBV12-4
d_call: .
cdr3_aa: CASSFRGQPQHF
cdr3_nt: TGTGCCAGCAGTTTCCGGGGTCAGCCCCAGCATTTT

j_call: TRBJ2-1
clone_size: .
v_call: TRBV4-3
d_call: TRBD2
cdr3_aa: CASSPKTSFYNEQFF
cdr3_nt: TGCGCCAGCAGCCCAAAGACTAGCTTCTACAATGAGCAGTTCTTC

j_call: TRBJ1-4
clone_size: once
v_call: TRBV7-6
d_call: TRBD1
cdr3_aa: CASSLEWTGDEKLFF
cdr3_nt: TGTGCCAGCAGCTTAGAGTGGACAGGGGATGAAAAACTGTTTTTT

j_call: TRBJ2-4
clone_size: .
v_call: TRBV14
d_call: TRBD2
cdr3_aa: CASSQGSGRPAKNIQYF
cdr3_nt: TGTGCCAGCAGCCAGGGTAGCGGGAGGCCAGCCAAAAACATTCAGTACTTC

j_call: TRBJ2-1
clone_size: .
v_call: TRBV9
d_call: TRBD1
cdr3_aa: CASSVGQGSPYNEQFF
cdr3_nt: TGTGCCAGCAGCGTAGGACAGGGATCCCCTTACAATGAGCAGTTCTTC

j_call: TRBJ2-1
clone_size: few
v_call: TRBV24-1
d_call: .
cdr3_aa: CATEAGGYNEQFF
cdr3_nt: TGTGCCACCGAGGCAGGCGGCTACAATGAGCAGTTCTTC

j_call: TRBJ2-1
clone_size: .
v_call: TRBV11-2
d_call: .
cdr3_aa: CASSQYIAEERSVHNEQFF
cdr3_nt: TGTGCCAGCAGCCAATATATAGCGGAGGAGCGCTCTGTCCACAATGAGCAGTTCTTC

j_call: TRBJ2-2
clone_size: .
v_call: TRBV25-1
d_call: .
cdr3_aa: CASSEYQGTSGELFF
cdr3_nt: TGTGCCAGCAGTGAATATCAGGGAACTTCAGGGGAGCTGTTTTTT

j_call: TRBJ2-7
clone_size: many
v_call: TRBV27
d_call: .
cdr3_aa: CASSLLGEEQYF
cdr3_nt: TGTGCCAGCAGTTTGTTGGGAGAAGAGCAGTACTTC

j_call: TRBJ2-2
clone_size: few
v_call: TRBV5-1
d_call: .
cdr3_aa: CASSLYGYTSDGNTGELFF
cdr3_nt: TGCGCCAGCAGCTTGTATGGTTATACTTCGGACGGAAACACCGGGGAGCTGTTTTTT

j_call: TRBJ2-3
clone_size: few
v_call: TRBV27
d_call: .
cdr3_aa: CASSFGHLDTQYF
cdr3_nt: TGTGCCAGCAGTTTTGGGCACCTAGATACGCAGTATTTT

j_call: TRBJ2-1
clone_size: .
v_call: TRBV24-1
d_call: .
cdr3_aa: CATSDVIADSYNEQFF
cdr3_nt: TGTGCCACCAGTGATGTGATAGCGGACTCCTACAATGAGCAGTTCTTC